Listed below are T cell receptor beta chains from one sample, sequenced in a study of shared clonotypes between healthy human individuals. The data were produced by immunoSEQ multiplex PCR, yet TCRdb's version contains in-frame clones alone and is incomplete. The table lists around 1.5 million clones, roughly 98% of them singletons. The sample was naive CD4+ T cells sorted from blood. All receptors derive from a man younger than 40 in good health. Both conserved end residues are part of each CDR3. D genes are given only for firm matches. Size values are once, few and many counts, or a class for expanded clones, and some rows have none.

abundance: NA; d_gene: NA; j_gene: TRBJ2-7; v_gene: TRBV19; CDR3nt: TGTGCCAGTAGTACACGGGGACTCTACGAGCAGTACTTC; CDR3aa: CASSTRGLYEQYF
abundance: NA; d_gene: NA; j_gene: TRBJ2-1; v_gene: TRBV5-1; CDR3nt: TGCGCCAGCAGCTTTACGGCAGCCTCCTACAATGAGCAGTTCTTC; CDR3aa: CASSFTAASYNEQFF
abundance: NA; d_gene: NA; j_gene: TRBJ1-1; v_gene: TRBV20-1; CDR3nt: TGCAGTGCCGTTAAGACTGAAGCTTTCTTT; CDR3aa: CSAVKTEAFF
abundance: NA; d_gene: NA; j_gene: TRBJ2-1; v_gene: TRBV29-1; CDR3nt: TGCAGCATTCTATCGGGCAGCTCCTACAATGAGCAGTTCTTC; CDR3aa: CSILSGSSYNEQFF
abundance: NA; d_gene: NA; j_gene: TRBJ2-3; v_gene: TRBV6-4; CDR3nt: TGTGCCAGCAGTGTTGCAGGGGCGGGAGATACGCAGTATTTT; CDR3aa: CASSVAGAGDTQYF
abundance: NA; d_gene: NA; j_gene: TRBJ2-3; v_gene: TRBV28; CDR3nt: TGTGCCAGTAAATACAGGGAGAGCACAGATACGCAGTATTTT; CDR3aa: CASKYRESTDTQYF
abundance: NA; d_gene: NA; j_gene: TRBJ2-7; v_gene: TRBV28; CDR3nt: TGTGCCAGCAGTCAAGCCGGGAAAGGCGAGCAGTACTTC; CDR3aa: CASSQAGKGEQYF
abundance: NA; d_gene: TRBD1; j_gene: TRBJ2-7; v_gene: TRBV6-5; CDR3nt: TGTGCCAGCAGTACCGGGACAGGGTCCTACGAGCAGTACTTC; CDR3aa: CASSTGTGSYEQYF
abundance: NA; d_gene: NA; j_gene: TRBJ1-5; v_gene: TRBV5-6; CDR3nt: TGTGCCAGCAGCTTGGGCAGGGTGTTGAATCAGCCCCAGCATTTT; CDR3aa: CASSLGRVLNQPQHF
abundance: NA; d_gene: NA; j_gene: TRBJ2-7; v_gene: TRBV5-1; CDR3nt: TGCGCCAGCAGCTTGGCCAGCGAGACAGGATTCTACGAGCAGTACTTC; CDR3aa: CASSLASETGFYEQYF
abundance: NA; d_gene: TRBD1; j_gene: TRBJ2-2; v_gene: TRBV6-6; CDR3nt: TGTGCCAGCAGTGCCGGACAGGGAGCGCTGTTTTTT; CDR3aa: CASSAGQGALFF
abundance: NA; d_gene: NA; j_gene: TRBJ2-1; v_gene: TRBV5-6; CDR3nt: TGTGCCAGCAGCTGGGAGGAGAGCTCCTACAATGAGCAGTTCTTC; CDR3aa: CASSWEESSYNEQFF
abundance: NA; d_gene: NA; j_gene: TRBJ2-3; v_gene: TRBV6-1; CDR3nt: TGTGCCAGCAGGGTGGGACCCACAGATACGCAGTATTTT; CDR3aa: CASRVGPTDTQYF
abundance: NA; d_gene: TRBD2; j_gene: TRBJ2-2; v_gene: TRBV5-1; CDR3nt: TGCGCCAGCAGCCAGGCCCGGGGGGGCACCGGGGAGCTGTTTTTT; CDR3aa: CASSQARGGTGELFF
abundance: NA; d_gene: NA; j_gene: TRBJ1-1; v_gene: TRBV7-3; CDR3nt: TGTGCCAGCAGCTTAACCCACGGGTTAACCACTGAAGCTTTCTTT; CDR3aa: CASSLTHGLTTEAFF
abundance: NA; d_gene: NA; j_gene: TRBJ1-1; v_gene: TRBV28; CDR3nt: TGTGCCAGTCAGGGCACTGAAGCTTTCTTT; CDR3aa: CASQGTEAFF
abundance: NA; d_gene: NA; j_gene: TRBJ1-3; v_gene: TRBV5-6; CDR3nt: TGTGCCAGCAGCTTGGACGGTGCTGGAAACACCATATATTTT; CDR3aa: CASSLDGAGNTIYF
abundance: NA; d_gene: TRBD2; j_gene: TRBJ2-1; v_gene: TRBV5-6; CDR3nt: TGTGCCAGCAGCCCCCGGACGTTAGCGGGAGTCAATGAGCAGTTCTTC; CDR3aa: CASSPRTLAGVNEQFF
abundance: NA; d_gene: TRBD2; j_gene: TRBJ2-5; v_gene: TRBV19; CDR3nt: TGTGCCAGTAGTGTAGCGGGAAGGGCGGAGACCCAGTACTTC; CDR3aa: CASSVAGRAETQYF
abundance: NA; d_gene: NA; j_gene: TRBJ1-4; v_gene: TRBV7-3; CDR3nt: TGTGCCAGCAGCCGTACTCCAACTAATGAAAAACTGTTTTTT; CDR3aa: CASSRTPTNEKLFF
abundance: NA; d_gene: TRBD2; j_gene: TRBJ2-2; v_gene: TRBV28; CDR3nt: TGTGCCAGCAGTTTATGGGCGGCGGGAGAAGCCACCGGGGAGCTGTTTTTT; CDR3aa: CASSLWAAGEATGELFF
abundance: NA; d_gene: NA; j_gene: TRBJ1-1; v_gene: TRBV7-2; CDR3nt: TGTGCCAGCAGCTTGAATGGCGCGGGGGGAAAAGCTTTCTTT; CDR3aa: CASSLNGAGGKAFF
abundance: NA; d_gene: TRBD1; j_gene: TRBJ2-1; v_gene: TRBV5-1; CDR3nt: TGCGCCAGCAGCTTCCGTCCCCAGGGGGTTGCAAAAAATGAGCAGTTCTTC; CDR3aa: CASSFRPQGVAKNEQFF
abundance: NA; d_gene: NA; j_gene: TRBJ1-3; v_gene: TRBV19; CDR3nt: TGTGCCAGTAGTATACTGATGGACAGAATCTCTGGAAACACCATATATTTT; CDR3aa: CASSILMDRISGNTIYF
abundance: NA; d_gene: TRBD1; j_gene: TRBJ1-1; v_gene: TRBV5-1; CDR3nt: TGCGCCAGCAGCTCCAACAGGGGGCGAGGTACTGAAGCTTTCTTT; CDR3aa: CASSSNRGRGTEAFF
abundance: once; d_gene: NA; j_gene: TRBJ2-7; v_gene: TRBV5-1; CDR3nt: TGCGCCAGCAGCTCCCCCGGGTTAGGAACCTACGAGCAGTACTTC; CDR3aa: CASSSPGLGTYEQYF
abundance: NA; d_gene: NA; j_gene: TRBJ1-5; v_gene: TRBV19; CDR3nt: TGTGCCAGTGCAGGGCGTTCTAATCAGCCCCAGCATTTT; CDR3aa: CASAGRSNQPQHF
abundance: NA; d_gene: NA; j_gene: TRBJ1-4; v_gene: TRBV30; CDR3nt: TGTGCCTGGAGCAGGCGCTCTGGGGAAAAACTGTTTTTT; CDR3aa: CAWSRRSGEKLFF
abundance: NA; d_gene: NA; j_gene: TRBJ2-5; v_gene: TRBV9; CDR3nt: TGTGCCAGCAGCCCCCAATATGCACAAGAGACCCAGTACTTC; CDR3aa: CASSPQYAQETQYF
abundance: NA; d_gene: TRBD1; j_gene: TRBJ1-4; v_gene: TRBV9; CDR3nt: TGTGCCAGCAGCGGACATGGACAGGGGAATGAAAAACTGTTTTTT; CDR3aa: CASSGHGQGNEKLFF